Included here is one TCR beta chain sequence, with context. Its cognate antigen is unknown. CDR1 is SGHRS and CDR2 is YFSETQ in the germline V gene. The CDR3 spans 15 residues. Trimming left V 4 bases short and J 8 bases short, with 18 bases between. Via MiXCR, TCRdb re-called the RT-PCR reads, giving one row per CDR3 protein. The profile shows 500,000 to 550,000 distinct CDR3 sequences, 6.5% to 8% of them singletons. This sample was taken from a study of response to subunit inactivated influenza vaccine. Study-level findings and limits: The authors proposed limited new T cell recruitment per seasonal influenza vaccination.

The receptor's source is a man aged 50 to 69 who received an inactivated influenza vaccine. V usage is TRBV5-1 and J usage is TRBJ1-4, with D unresolved. The input for sequencing was PBMCs from blood, taken less than 25 months after vaccination. The CDR3 DNA reads TGCGCCAGCAGCCTCGGTGGCAGTTTATCCGAAAAACTGTTTTTT. Translated: CASSLGGSLSEKLFF.